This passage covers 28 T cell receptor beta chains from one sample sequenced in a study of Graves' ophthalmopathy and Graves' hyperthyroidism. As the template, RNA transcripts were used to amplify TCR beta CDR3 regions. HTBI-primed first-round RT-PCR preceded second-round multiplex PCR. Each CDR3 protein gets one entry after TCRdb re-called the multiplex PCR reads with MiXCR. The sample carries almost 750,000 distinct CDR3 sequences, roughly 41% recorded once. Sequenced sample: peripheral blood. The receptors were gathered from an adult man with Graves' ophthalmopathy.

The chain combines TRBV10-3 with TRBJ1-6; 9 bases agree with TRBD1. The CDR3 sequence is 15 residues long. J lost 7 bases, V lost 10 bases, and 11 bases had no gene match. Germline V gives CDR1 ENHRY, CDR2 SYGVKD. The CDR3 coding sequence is TGTGCCAGCACCTACTCCGGGACAGGGAATTCACCCCTCCACTTT. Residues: CASTYSGTGNSPLHF.

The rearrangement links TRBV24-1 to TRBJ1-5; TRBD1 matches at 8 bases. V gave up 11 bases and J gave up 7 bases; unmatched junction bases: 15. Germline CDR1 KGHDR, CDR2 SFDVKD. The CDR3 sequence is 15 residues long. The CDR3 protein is CASKGPGQGRQPQHF. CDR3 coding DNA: TGTGCCAGCAAGGGGCCCGGACAGGGAAGGCAGCCCCAGCATTTT.

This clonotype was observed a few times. The CDR3 DNA is TGTGCCAGTAGTAGTTCCGGGACATACACCGGGGAGCTGTTTTTT. As protein: CASSSSGTYTGELFF. V and J are TRBV19 and TRBJ2-2, with D perhaps TRBD1 (6 bases). Trimming pared 4 bases from V and 3 bases from J, leaving 12 bases between. Per the germline V gene, CDR1 is LNHDA and CDR2 is SQIVND (reference sequence). The CDR3 extends over 15 amino acids.

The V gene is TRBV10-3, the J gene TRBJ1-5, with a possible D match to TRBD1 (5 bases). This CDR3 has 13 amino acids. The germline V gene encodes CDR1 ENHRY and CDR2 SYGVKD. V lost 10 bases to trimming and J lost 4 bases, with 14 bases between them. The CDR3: CASVGLRNQPQHF. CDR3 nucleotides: TGTGCCAGCGTGGGACTCAGAAATCAGCCCCAGCATTTT.

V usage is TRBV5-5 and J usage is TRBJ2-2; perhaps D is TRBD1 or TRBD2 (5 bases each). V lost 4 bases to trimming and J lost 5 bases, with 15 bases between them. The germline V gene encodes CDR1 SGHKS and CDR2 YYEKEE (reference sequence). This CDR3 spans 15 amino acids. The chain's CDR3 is CASSPLGEGTGELFF. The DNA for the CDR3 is TGTGCCAGCAGCCCCTTGGGGGAAGGGACCGGGGAGCTGTTTTTT.

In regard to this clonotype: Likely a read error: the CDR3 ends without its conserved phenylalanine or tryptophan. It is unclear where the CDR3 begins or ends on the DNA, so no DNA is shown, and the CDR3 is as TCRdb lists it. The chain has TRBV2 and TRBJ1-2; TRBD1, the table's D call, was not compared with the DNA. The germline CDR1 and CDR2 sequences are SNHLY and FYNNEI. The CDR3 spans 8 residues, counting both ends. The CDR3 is CASRFGTG.

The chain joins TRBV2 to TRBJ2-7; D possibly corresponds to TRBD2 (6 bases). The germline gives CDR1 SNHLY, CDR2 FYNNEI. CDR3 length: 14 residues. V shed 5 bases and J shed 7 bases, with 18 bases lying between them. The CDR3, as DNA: TGTGCCAGCAGTTACTCGGGGGTCTTAGAGGAGCAGTACTTC. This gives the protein CASSYSGVLEEQYF.

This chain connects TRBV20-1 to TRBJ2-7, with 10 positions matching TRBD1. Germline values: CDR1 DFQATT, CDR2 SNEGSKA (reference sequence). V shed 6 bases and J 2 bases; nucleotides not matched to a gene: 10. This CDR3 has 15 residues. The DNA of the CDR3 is TGCAGTGCCCGAGGGGCCGGGACAGGGGCCTACGAGCAGTACTTC. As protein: CSARGAGTGAYEQYF.

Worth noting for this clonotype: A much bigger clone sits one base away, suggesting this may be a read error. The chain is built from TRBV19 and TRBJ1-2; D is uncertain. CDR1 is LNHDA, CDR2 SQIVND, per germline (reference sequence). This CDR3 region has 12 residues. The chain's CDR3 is CASLSFPGGYAF. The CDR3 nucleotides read TGTGCCAGCCTTTCATTTCCGGGTGGCTACGCCTTC.

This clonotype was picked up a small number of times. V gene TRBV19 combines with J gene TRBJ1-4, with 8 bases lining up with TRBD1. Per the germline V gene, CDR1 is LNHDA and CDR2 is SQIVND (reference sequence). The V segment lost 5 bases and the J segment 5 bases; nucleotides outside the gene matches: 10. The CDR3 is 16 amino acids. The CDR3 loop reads CASSYNRDRPNEKLFF. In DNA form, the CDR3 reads TGTGCCAGTAGTTATAACCGGGACAGGCCGAATGAAAAACTGTTTTTT.

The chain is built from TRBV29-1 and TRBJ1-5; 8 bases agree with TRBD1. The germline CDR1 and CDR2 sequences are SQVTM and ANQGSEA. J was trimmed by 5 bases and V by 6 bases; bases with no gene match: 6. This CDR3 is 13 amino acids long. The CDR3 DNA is TGCAGCGTGTCCGCGACAGGGGATCAGCCCCAGCATTTT. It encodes CSVSATGDQPQHF.

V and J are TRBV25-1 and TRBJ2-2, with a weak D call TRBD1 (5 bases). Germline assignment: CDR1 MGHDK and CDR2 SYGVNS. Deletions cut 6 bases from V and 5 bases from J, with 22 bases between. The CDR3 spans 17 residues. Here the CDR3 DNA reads TGTGCCAGCAGCGTTGAAGATAGGTATCGACAGACCGGGGAGCTGTTTTTT. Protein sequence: CASSVEDRYRQTGELFF.

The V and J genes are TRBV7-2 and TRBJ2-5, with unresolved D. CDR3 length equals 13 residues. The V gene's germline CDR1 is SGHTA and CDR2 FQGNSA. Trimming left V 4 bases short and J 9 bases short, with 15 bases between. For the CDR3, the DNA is TGTGCCAGCAGCTACGTCCACGGCCAGCCCCAGTACTTC. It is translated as CASSYVHGQPQYF.

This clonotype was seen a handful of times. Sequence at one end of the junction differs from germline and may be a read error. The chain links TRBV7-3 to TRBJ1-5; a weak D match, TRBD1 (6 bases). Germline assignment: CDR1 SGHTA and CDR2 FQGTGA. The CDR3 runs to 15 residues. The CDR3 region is CASSQVTGSNQPQHF. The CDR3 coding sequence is TGCGCCAGCAGCCAAGTAACAGGGAGCAATCAGCCCCAGCATTTT.

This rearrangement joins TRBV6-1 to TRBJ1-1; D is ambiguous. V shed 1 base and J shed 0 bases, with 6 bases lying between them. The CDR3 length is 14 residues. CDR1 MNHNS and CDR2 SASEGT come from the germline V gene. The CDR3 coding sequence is TGTGCCAGCAGTGAAGGGACCATGAACACTGAAGCTTTCTTT. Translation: CASSEGTMNTEAFF.

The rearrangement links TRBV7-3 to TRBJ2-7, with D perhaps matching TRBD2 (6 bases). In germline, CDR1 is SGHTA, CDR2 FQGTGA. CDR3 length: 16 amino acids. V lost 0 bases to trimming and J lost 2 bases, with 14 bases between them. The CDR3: CASSLTAGVSAYEQYF. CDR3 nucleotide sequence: TGTGCCAGCAGCTTAACAGCGGGTGTTTCGGCCTACGAGCAGTACTTC.

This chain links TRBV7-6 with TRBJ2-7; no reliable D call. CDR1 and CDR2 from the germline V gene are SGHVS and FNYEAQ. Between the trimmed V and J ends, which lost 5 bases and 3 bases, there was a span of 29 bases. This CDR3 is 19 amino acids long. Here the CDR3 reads CASSGPVVPSIRYNYEQYF. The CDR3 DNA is TGTGCCAGCAGCGGCCCGGTGGTTCCGAGCATCCGGTATAACTACGAGCAGTACTTC.

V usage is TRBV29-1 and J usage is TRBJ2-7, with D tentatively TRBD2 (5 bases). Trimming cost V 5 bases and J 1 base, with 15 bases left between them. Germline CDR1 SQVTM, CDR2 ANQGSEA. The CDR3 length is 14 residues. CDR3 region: CSVTERRLSYEQYF. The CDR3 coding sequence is TGCAGCGTTACGGAGCGGCGGCTTTCCTACGAGCAGTACTTC.

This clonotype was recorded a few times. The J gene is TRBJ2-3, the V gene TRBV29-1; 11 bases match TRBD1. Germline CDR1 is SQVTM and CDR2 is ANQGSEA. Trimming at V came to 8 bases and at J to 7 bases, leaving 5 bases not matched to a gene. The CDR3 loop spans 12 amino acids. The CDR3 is CSTWTGGHTQYF. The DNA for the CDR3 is TGCAGCACCTGGACAGGGGGCCATACGCAGTATTTT.

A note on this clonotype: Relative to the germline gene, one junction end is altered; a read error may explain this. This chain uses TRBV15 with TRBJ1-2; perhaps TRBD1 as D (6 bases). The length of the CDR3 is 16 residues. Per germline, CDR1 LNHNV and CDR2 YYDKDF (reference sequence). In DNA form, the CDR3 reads TGTGCCAGCAGCCAAGATTTTCTCCGGACAGTCTATGGCTACACCTTC. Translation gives CASSQDFLRTVYGYTF.

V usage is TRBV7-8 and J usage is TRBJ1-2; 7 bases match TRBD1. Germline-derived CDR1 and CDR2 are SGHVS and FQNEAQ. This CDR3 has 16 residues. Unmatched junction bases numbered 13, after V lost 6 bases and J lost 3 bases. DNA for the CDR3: TGTGCCAGCAGACTTCGACCATCCCAGGGGGACTATGGCTACACCTTC. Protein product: CASRLRPSQGDYGYTF.

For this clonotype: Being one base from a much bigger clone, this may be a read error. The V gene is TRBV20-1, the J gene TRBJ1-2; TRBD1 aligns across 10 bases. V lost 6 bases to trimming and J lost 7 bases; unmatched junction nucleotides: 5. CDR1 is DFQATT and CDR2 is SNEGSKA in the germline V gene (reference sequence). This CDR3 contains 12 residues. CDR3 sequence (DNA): TGCAGTGCCATCGGACAGGGGGGTGGCTACACCTTC. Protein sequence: CSAIGQGGGYTF.

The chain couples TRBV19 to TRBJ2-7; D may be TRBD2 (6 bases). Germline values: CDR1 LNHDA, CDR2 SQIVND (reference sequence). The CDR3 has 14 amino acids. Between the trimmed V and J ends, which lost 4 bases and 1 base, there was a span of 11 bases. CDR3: CASSKASVSYEQYF. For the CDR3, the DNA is TGTGCCAGTAGTAAGGCTAGCGTTTCCTACGAGCAGTACTTC.

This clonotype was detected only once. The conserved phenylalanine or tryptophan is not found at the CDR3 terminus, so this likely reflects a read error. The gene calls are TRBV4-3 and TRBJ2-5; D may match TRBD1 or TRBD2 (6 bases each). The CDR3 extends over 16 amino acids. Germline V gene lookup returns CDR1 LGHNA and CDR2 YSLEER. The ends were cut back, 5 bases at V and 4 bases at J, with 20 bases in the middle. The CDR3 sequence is CASSLLGGGTPETQYC. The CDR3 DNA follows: TGCGCCAGCAGCTTGTTGGGGGGCGGGACCCCAGAGACCCAGTACTGC.

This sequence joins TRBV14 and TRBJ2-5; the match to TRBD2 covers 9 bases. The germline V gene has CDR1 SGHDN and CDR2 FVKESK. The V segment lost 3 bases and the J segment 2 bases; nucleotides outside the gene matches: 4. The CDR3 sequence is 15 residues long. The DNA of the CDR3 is TGTGCCAGCAGCCATTTAGCGGGAGTACAAGAGACCCAGTACTTC. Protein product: CASSHLAGVQETQYF. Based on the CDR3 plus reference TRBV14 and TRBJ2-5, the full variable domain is EAGVTQFPSHSVIEKGQTVTLRCDPISGHDNLYWYRRVMGKEIKFLLHFVKESKQDESGMPNNRFLAERTGGTYSTLKVQPAELEDSGVYFCASSHLAGVQETQYFGPGTRLLVL.

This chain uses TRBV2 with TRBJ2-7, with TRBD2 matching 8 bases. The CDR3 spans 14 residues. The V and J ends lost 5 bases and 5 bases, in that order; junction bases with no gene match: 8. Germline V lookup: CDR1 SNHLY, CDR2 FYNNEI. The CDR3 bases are TGTGCCAGCAGTTTAGGCGGGGGGCTGGACGAGCAGTACTTC. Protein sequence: CASSLGGGLDEQYF.

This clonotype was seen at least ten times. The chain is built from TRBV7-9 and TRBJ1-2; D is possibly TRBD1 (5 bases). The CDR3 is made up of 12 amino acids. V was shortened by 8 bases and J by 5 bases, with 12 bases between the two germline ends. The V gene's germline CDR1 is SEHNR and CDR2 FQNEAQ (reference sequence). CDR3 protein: CASARDVYGYTF. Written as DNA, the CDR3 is TGTGCCAGCGCCCGGGACGTATATGGCTACACCTTC.

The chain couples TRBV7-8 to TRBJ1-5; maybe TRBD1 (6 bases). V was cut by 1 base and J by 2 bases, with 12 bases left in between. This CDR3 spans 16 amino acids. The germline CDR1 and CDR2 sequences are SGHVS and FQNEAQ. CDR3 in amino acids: CASSLGGRGGNQPQHF. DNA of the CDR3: TGTGCCAGCAGCTTAGGGGGGCGGGGTGGCAATCAGCCCCAGCATTTT.